This TCR beta chain is from a study of T cells in Graves' hyperthyroidism and ophthalmopathy. With a duration under 2 months, the hyperthyroidism was newly diagnosed in patients aged 18 to 65. There were TCR beta CDR3 regions amplified from RNA transcripts. First-round RT-PCR targeting the TCR CDR3 was performed with the HTBI primer set. In TCRdb, the multiplex PCR reads were re-called with MiXCR into one record per CDR3 protein. The data show over 200,000 distinct CDR3 sequences, 18% seen once. This clonotype was picked up many times. Trimming took 3 bases from V and 2 from J, leaving 8 bases between them. Germline V gene lookup returns CDR1 MNHEY and CDR2 SMNVEV (reference sequence). The CDR3 consists of 14 residues.

V gene TRBV27 combines with J gene TRBJ1-5, with D uncertain. The TCR sequence derives from a man aged 35 to 55 with Graves' hyperthyroidism. Material: blood. CDR3 loop: CASSLSGGNQPQHF. As DNA, the CDR3 is TGTGCCAGCAGTTTGTCCGGCGGCAATCAGCCCCAGCATTTT.